This T cell receptor (beta chain) was obtained from a study of T cells after yellow fever vaccination. Across the study: Some fractions had low cell numbers, and these were prepared with SMART-Seq v4 Ultra Low Input. Study conclusions and caveats: CD4 and CD8 compartments shared a small share of clonotypes, likely from convergent recombination. Re-detected after boosting: most primary clones, about 96% of CD4 and about 89% of CD8.

This clonotype was counted many times. No antigen is known for it. Deletions cut 5 bases from V and 9 bases from J, with 17 bases between. The CDR3 contains 15 residues. Germline CDR1 reads SGHTA; CDR2 reads FQGNSA. UMIs and a universal primer site were added when TCR cDNA was made by 5'RACE template switching. TCRdb ran MiXCR on the 5' RACE reads and lists one entry per CDR3 protein. The repertoire includes 250,000 to 350,000 distinct CDR3 sequences, less than 9.5% of them detected once, and 3% to 4% sits in the top ten. This receptor was obtained from a young man who received the YFV17D yellow fever vaccine. This chain connects TRBV7-2 to TRBJ1-6; D gene ambiguous. The material sequenced was CD4+ T cells sorted from PBMCs, taken 5 days after the yellow fever booster vaccination. The CDR3 sequence: CASSPLDGKFSPLHF. The CDR3 DNA is TGTGCCAGCAGCCCCCTCGACGGGAAGTTTTCACCCCTCCACTTT.